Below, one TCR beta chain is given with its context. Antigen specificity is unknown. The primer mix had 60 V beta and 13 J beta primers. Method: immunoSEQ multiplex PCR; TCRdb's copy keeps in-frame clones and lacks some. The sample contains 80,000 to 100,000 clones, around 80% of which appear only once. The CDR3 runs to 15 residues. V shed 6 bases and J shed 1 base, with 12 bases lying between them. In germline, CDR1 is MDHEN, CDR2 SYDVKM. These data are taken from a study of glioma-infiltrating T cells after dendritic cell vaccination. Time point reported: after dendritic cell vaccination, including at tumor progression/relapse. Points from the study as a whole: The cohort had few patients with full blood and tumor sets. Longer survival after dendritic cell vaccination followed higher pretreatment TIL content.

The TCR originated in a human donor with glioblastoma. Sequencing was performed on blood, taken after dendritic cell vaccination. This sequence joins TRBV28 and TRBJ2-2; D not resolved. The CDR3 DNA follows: TGTGCCAGCAGACCGACTGACCAGAACACCGGGGAGCTGTTTTTT. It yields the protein CASRPTDQNTGELFF. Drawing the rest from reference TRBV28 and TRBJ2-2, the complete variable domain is DVKVTQSSRYLVKRTGEKVFLECVQDMDHENMFWYRQDPGLGLRLIYFSYDVKMKEKGDIPEGYSVSREKKERFSLILESASTNQTSMYLCASRPTDQNTGELFFGEGSRLTVL.